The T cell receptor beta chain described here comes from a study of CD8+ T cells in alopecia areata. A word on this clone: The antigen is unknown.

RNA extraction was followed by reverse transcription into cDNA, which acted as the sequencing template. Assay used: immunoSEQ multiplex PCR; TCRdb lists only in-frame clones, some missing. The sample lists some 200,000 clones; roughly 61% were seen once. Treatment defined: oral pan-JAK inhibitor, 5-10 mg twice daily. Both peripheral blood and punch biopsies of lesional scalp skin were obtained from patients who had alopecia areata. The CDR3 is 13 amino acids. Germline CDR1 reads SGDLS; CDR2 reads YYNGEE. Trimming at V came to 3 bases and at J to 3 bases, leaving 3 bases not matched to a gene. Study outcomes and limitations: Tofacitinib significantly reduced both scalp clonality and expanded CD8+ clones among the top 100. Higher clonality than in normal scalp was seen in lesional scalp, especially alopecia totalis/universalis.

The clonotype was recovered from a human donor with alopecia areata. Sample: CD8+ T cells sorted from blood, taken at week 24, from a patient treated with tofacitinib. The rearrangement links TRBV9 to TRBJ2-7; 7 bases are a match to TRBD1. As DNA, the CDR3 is TGTGCCAGCAGCGACGGGACAGTCTACGAGCAGTACTTC. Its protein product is CASSDGTVYEQYF.